This T cell receptor (beta chain) was sequenced during a study of blood T cell repertoires in COVID-19. Study overall: Samples of COVID-19 (acute and convalescent) were obtained from the United States, Italy and Spain. T cells, B-cell-depleted T cells, or PBMCs provided the cDNA or gDNA that served as material.

V shed 2 bases and J shed 2 bases, with 12 bases lying between them. The CDR3 runs to 15 residues. The germline gives CDR1 MGHDK, CDR2 SYGVNS. Authors' processing steps: Amplification of reference gene primers was used by the study to estimate nucleated cell counts. Sequenced by immunoSEQ multiplex PCR; TCRdb stores in-frame clones only, minus some. The DNA gave D and trimming, while V, J and clone size come from that table. Of about 230,000 clones detected, 80% to 85% appear once; the ten largest clones hold around 26%. Sequencing was performed on peripheral blood. The chain couples TRBV25-1 to TRBJ1-1; perhaps TRBD1 as D (6 bases). This clonotype was obtained from a man in his forties with acute or convalescent COVID-19. CDR3: CASSEILQGNTEAFF. The CDR3 DNA is TGTGCCAGCAGTGAAATCTTACAGGGAAACACTGAAGCTTTCTTT.